The subject of this entry is one T cell receptor beta chain. Per the authors' pipeline: Estimation of nucleated cell counts relied on the amplification of reference gene primers. Profiled with immunoSEQ multiplex PCR; TCRdb holds only in-frame clones, not every one. Clone size and the V and J calls come from that table; the DNA yielded D and trimming. The sample holds 200,000 to 250,000 clones, roughly four fifths seen once. This CDR3 is 14 amino acids long. Germline CDR1 is SNHLY and CDR2 is FYNNEI. J gave up 4 bases and V 1 base, and 3 bases lay outside the gene matches. Cohort placement rested on clinical history that participants reported themselves. This record belongs to a study of blood T cell repertoires in COVID-19.

The rearrangement links TRBV2 to TRBJ1-1; 7 nucleotides align to TRBD1. The receptor comes from a woman aged 55-70 years who had recovered from COVID-19. Source material: PBMCs or T cells enriched from blood (not recorded which). The DNA of the CDR3 is TGTGCCAGCAGTGAAGACAGGGGTTTCACTGAAGCTTTCTTT. It specifies CASSEDRGFTEAFF.